The present TCR beta chain was sequenced within a study of blood T cell repertoires in COVID-19 (TCRdb year 2020). About the full investigation: Collaborator samples came from the United States, Italy and Spain and covered acute and convalescent phases of COVID-19. The prospective study material was composed of cDNA or gDNA derived from T cells, B-cell-depleted T cells, or PBMCs. Subjects who had been exposed to COVID-19, were actively infected with it, or had recovered from it provided the deeply sampled blood TCRbeta repertoires that made up the dataset. The repertoires were made available in a free public database intended to serve as a resource for research on the immune response to SARS-CoV-2. The samples were drawn from two sources: the first 160 participants of the ongoing ImmuneRACE study, and over 950 subjects contributed by 6 global collaborators. Sample metadata almost always included a de-identified subject ID, COVID-19 status, age in years and sex. Where available, HLA class I and class II types were obtained from metadata supplied by the sample provider rather than from assay-based typing. Points the paper makes about the study in general: The quantity of clinical and demographic metadata differed by source and by participant and was supplied without curation.

As concerns this clone: Its antigen is unknown. No clone much larger than this one lies a single base away; base qualities are absent.

Samples from volunteer blood donors who had recovered from COVID-19 were contributed by a second Seattle source. The collaborating institutions used their own protocols to collect whole blood in K2EDTA tubes. For TCRbeta analysis, collaborator samples were shipped as frozen whole blood, as isolated PBMCs, or as DNA extracted from either sample type. Sequences SGHNT (CDR1) and YYREEE (CDR2) are obtained from the germline V gene (reference sequence). The CDR3, from cysteine to phenylalanine, totals 15 residues. Only the CDR3 part of the read is kept: 45 bases, read in frame from the first base. V lost 0 bases and J lost 1 base, and the count of bases not matched to a germline gene is 2. The immunoSEQ Assay, a bias-controlled multiplex PCR, was used to amplify TCRbeta CDR3 regions from genomic DNA. The original methods were these. The number of nucleated cells in each sample was estimated by amplification of reference gene primers within the assay. To quantify the absolute abundance of each unique TCRbeta CDR3 rearrangement, sequence reads were collapsed and filtered. For each sample, productive Simpson clonality was calculated as the square root of Simpson's diversity index across productive rearrangements. What TCRdb holds here is the immuneACCESS table cut down to in-frame rearrangements. Part of the clones is not present; checked against another copy, under half of the missing clones reflect an unresolved V gene, and the others are unexplained. V and J calls plus clone size are reproduced from that table; the DNA served to infer D and trimming. This sample is represented by around 300,000 clones; 75% to 90% of them were singletons. Around 2.1% of the sample rests with the top ten.

The chain is made from TRBV5-4 and TRBJ2-5; 8 central nucleotides agree with TRBD1. The TCR was taken from a woman in her 30s who had recovered from COVID-19. Specimen: peripheral blood. The CDR3 loop reads CASSLETGGQETQYF. In nucleotide form, the sequence is TGTGCCAGCAGCTTGGAAACAGGGGGCCAAGAGACCCAGTACTTC. Joined to the reference TRBV5-4 and TRBJ2-5 proteins, this CDR3 gives the full variable domain: ETGVTQSPTHLIKTRGQQVTLRCSSQSGHNTVSWYQQALGQGPQFIFQYYREEENGRGNFPPRFSGLQFPNYSSELNVNALELDDSALYLCASSLETGGQETQYFGPGTRLLVL.